This T cell receptor (beta chain) derives from a study of T cells in tuberculosis. Study-level information: The T cells targeted glucose monomycolate, a mycobacterial lipid, via CD1B.

Study conclusions and caveats: The stringent gate may have excluded weak CD1B-GMM tetramer binders.

After thawing and overnight rest, PBMC were stained with GMM-loaded CD1B tetramer, viability dye and anti-CD3 for sorting. The lipid loaded on the CD1B tetramers was C32 glucose monomycolate from Rhodococcus equi. CD14-expressing monocytes were removed from PBMC before cryopreservation and sorting. From each donor, some 90,000 tetramer-negative cells were sorted. Clones were read by immunoSEQ multiplex PCR, and TCRdb kept only the in-frame ones, dropping some. The sample includes approximately 57,000 clones, 88% of them seen just once. Trimming removed 5 bases at V and 6 bases at J, with 11 bases between. CDR3 length: 14 amino acids. Germline values: CDR1 MNHEY, CDR2 SVGAGI.

This chain joins TRBV6-5 and TRBJ1-6; D possibly corresponds to TRBD1 (5 bases). The specimen was CD1b-GMM tetramer-negative cells sorted from PBMCs. The TCR sequence derives from an adult woman with latent tuberculosis. The CDR3 DNA sequence: TGTGCCAGCAGTGCCCAGGGAGGTAATTCACCCCTCCACTTT. This codes for CASSAQGGNSPLHF.